This is a list of T cell receptor beta chains from one sample in a study of cytomegalovirus exposure and HLA in healthy donors. Sequencing used immunoSEQ multiplex PCR; TCRdb keeps in-frame clones, though not all of them. The sample lists approximately 130,000 clones, 78% occurring once. The sample comprised PBMCs. The source is a woman in her 40s in good health and CMV-seronegative. Each CDR3 is given with its conserved first and last residue.

V	J	CDR3
TRBV6-5	TRBJ2-7	CASSSPGTYEQYF
TRBV9	TRBJ1-2	CASSDESTGSYGYTF
TRBV5-1	TRBJ2-5	CASSWSDLQETQYF
TRBV5-1	TRBJ2-3	CASTRDSGPTDTQYF
TRBV19	TRBJ1-6	CASSIPGHSSYNSPLHF
TRBV28	TRBJ1-2	CASNQGLNYGYTF
TRBV7-2	TRBJ2-5	CASSPTSGVKETQYF
TRBV11-2	TRBJ2-1	CASSFIAGGFTGEQFF
TRBV11-3	TRBJ2-1	CASSLVGTGVINEQFF
TRBV10-3	TRBJ2-3	CAISQGGDTQYF
TRBV5-5	TRBJ2-5	CASSLGTGGNGETQYF
TRBV6-5	TRBJ1-1	CASSRQGGGTEAFF
TRBV4-2	TRBJ2-2	CASSQRGQGNTGELFF
TRBV29-1	TRBJ1-4	CSVRSGQGNEKLFF
TRBV10-2	TRBJ2-2	CASSELAPNTGELFF
TRBV5-1	TRBJ1-2	CASSDQSDSPNYGYTF
TRBV10-3	TRBJ2-4	CAISEDPGQQNSQYF
TRBV2	TRBJ1-4	CASRPDNSNEKLFF
TRBV5-1	TRBJ1-2	CASSDRQGEGYTF
TRBV28	TRBJ2-3	CASSWTSGGGDTQYF
TRBV5-1	TRBJ2-3	CASSYGQRETDTQYF
TRBV28	TRBJ1-1	CASRTGMNTEAFF
TRBV10-1	TRBJ1-4	CASRGGDRGRSEKLFF
TRBV7-9	TRBJ2-5	CASSPRTSGDQETQYF
TRBV18	TRBJ2-3	CASSPGQRRRTDTQYF
TRBV27	TRBJ2-1	CASIDGAGGYNEQFF
TRBV5-6	TRBJ1-5	CASSSSNGRNQPQHF
TRBV11-2	TRBJ2-4	CASSLDRGGNSQYF
TRBV11-2	TRBJ1-5	CASSQGTGGNQPQHF
TRBV28	TRBJ2-1	CASSLWSDEQFF
TRBV9	TRBJ2-2	CASSVEGGVNTGELFF
TRBV6-1	TRBJ1-3	CASSAKGGPTGNTIYF
TRBV7-8	TRBJ2-1	CASSLPVGRTINPYNEQFF
TRBV7-2	TRBJ2-2	CANREGRQGSGELFF
TRBV6-6	TRBJ1-1	CASSRYREGGEAFF